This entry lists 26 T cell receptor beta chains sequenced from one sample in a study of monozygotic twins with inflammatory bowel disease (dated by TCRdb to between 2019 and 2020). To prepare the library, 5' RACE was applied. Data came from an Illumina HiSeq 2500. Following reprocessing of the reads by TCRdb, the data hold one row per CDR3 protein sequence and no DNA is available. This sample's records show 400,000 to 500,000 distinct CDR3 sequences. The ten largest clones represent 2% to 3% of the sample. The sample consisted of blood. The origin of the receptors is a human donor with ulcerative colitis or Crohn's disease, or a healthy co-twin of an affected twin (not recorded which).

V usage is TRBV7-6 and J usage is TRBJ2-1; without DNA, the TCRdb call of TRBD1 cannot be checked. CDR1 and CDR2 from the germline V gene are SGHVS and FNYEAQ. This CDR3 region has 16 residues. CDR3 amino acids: CASSSQPGQSGNEQFF.

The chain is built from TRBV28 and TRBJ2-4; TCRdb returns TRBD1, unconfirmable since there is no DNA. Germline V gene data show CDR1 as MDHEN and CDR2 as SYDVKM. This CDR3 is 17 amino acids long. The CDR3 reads CASSPGQGKLAKNIQYF.

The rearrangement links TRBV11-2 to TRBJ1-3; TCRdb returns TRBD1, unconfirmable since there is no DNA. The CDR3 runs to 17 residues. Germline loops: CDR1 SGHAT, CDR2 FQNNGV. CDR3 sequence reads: CASSLRVPGTSGNTIYF.

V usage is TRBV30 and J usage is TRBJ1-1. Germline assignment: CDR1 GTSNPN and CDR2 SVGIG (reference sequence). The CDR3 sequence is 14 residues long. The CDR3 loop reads CAWRFQAGNTEAFF.

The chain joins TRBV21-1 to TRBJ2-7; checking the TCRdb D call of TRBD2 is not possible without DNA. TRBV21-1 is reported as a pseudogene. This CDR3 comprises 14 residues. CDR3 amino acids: CASSKVGVFREQYF.

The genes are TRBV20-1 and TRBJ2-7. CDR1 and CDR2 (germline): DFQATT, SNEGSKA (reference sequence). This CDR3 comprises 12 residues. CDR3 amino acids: CRADRDSYEQYF.

CDR3 region: CASSLDTGQPYTGELFF. This chain uses TRBV5-1 with TRBJ2-2; as DNA is missing, the TRBD1 call by TCRdb cannot be tested. The CDR3 has 17 amino acids. Germline assignment: CDR1 SGHRS and CDR2 YFSETQ.

CDR3 sequence reads: CASRSGSHRGETQYF. The V and J genes are TRBV7-9 and TRBJ2-5; TCRdb outputs TRBD1, but without DNA this stays unchecked. From germline, CDR1 is SEHNR and CDR2 FQNEAQ (reference sequence). The CDR3 is made up of 15 amino acids.

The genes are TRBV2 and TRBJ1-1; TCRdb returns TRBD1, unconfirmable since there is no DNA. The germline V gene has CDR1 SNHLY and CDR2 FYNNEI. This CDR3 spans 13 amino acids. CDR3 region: CASTRTGGLEAFF.

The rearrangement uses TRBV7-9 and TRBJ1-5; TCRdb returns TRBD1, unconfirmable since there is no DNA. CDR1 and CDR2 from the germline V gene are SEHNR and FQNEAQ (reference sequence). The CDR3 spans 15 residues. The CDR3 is CASSPEGVSNQPQHF.

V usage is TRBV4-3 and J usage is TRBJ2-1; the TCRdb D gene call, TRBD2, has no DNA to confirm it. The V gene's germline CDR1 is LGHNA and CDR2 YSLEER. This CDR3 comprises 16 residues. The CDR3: CASSQALAGGMDEQFF.

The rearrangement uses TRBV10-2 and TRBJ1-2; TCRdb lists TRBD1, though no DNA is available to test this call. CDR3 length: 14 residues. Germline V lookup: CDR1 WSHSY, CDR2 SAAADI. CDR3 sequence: CASSELGPGYGYTF.

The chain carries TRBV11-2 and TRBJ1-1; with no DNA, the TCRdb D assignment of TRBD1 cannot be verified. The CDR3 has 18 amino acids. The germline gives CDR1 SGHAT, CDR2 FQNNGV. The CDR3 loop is CASSPRAGTGGRQTEAFF.

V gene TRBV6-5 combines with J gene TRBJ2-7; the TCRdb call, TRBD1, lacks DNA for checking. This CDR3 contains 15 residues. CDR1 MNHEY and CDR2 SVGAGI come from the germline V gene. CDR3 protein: CASSYSGDRTYEQYF.

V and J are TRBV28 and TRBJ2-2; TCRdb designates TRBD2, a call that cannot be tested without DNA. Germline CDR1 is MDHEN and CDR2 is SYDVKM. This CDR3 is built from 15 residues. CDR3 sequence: CASRLAGGSTGELFF.

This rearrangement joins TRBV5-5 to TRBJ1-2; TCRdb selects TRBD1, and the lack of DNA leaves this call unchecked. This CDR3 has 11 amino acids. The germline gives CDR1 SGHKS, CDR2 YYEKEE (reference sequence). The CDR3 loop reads CASGDSHGYTF.

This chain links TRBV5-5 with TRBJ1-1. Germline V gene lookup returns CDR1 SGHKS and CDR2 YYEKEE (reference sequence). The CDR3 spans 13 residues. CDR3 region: CASSNTPNTEAFF.

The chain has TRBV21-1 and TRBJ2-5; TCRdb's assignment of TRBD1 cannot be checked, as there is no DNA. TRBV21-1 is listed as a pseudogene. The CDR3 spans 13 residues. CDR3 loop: CASRATGVETQYF.

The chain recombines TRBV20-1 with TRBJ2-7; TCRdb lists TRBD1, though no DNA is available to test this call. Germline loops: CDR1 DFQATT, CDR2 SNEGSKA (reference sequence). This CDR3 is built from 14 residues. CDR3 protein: CSASGRGLGYEQYF.

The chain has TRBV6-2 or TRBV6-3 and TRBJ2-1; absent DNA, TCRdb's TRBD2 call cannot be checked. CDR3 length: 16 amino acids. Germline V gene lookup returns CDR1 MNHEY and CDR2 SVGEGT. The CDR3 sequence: CASNKGPAAGDNEQFF.

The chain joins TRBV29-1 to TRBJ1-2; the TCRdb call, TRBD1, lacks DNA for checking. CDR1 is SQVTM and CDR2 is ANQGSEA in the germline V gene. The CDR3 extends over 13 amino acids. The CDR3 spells CSALGGDNYGYTF. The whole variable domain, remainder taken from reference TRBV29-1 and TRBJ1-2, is SAVISQKPSRDICQRGTSLTIQCQVDSQVTMMFWYRQQPGQSLTLIATANQGSEATYESGFVIDKFPISRPNLTFSTLTVSNMSPEDSSIYLCSALGGDNYGYTFGSGTRLTVV.

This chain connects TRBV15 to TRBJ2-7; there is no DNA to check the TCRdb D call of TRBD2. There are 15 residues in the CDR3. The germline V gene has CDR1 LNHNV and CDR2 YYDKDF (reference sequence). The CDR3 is CATSYKREGRYEQYF.

This CDR3 reads CASSLQGWGGSYEQYF. This rearrangement joins TRBV5-1 to TRBJ2-7; the D call from TCRdb, TRBD1, cannot be confirmed without DNA. The CDR3 totals 16 residues. Germline V gene lookup returns CDR1 SGHRS and CDR2 YFSETQ.

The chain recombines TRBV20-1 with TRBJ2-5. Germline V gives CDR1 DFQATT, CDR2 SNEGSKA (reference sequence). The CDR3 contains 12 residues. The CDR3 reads CSARSGVETQYF.

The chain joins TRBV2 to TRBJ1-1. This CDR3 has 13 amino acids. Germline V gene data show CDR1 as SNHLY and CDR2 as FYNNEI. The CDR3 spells CTSRKGSNTEAFF.

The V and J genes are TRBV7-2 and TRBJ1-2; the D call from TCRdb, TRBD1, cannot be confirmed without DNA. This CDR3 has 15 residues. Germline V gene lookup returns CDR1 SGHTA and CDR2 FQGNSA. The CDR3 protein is CASSLDGGMDYGYTF.